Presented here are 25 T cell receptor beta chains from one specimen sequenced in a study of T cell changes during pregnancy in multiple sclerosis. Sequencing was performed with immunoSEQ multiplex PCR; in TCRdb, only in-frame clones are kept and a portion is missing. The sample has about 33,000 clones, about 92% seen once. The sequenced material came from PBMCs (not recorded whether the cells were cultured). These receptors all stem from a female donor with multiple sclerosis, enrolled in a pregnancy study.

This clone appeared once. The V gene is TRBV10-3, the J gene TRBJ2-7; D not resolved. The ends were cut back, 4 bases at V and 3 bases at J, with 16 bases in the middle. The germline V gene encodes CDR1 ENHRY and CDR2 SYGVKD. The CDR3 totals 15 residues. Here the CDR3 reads CAISGQALGLYEQYF. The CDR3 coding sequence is TGTGCCATCAGTGGACAAGCTCTGGGTCTCTACGAGCAGTACTTC.

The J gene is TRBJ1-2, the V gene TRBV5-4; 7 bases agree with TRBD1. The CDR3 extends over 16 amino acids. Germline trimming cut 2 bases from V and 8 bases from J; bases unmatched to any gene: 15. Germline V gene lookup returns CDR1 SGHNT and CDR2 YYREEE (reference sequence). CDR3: CASSLKPEGAHWGYTF. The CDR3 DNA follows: TGTGCCAGCAGCTTAAAGCCTGAGGGGGCGCATTGGGGCTACACCTTC.

As DNA, the CDR3 is TGTGCCAGCAGCTCAATAGCGGGAGAAGGCTACGAGCAGTACTTC. It codes for CASSSIAGEGYEQYF. The chain carries TRBV5-4 and TRBJ2-7, with 9 bases aligning to TRBD2. Germline-derived CDR1 and CDR2 are SGHNT and YYREEE (reference sequence). The ends lost 3 bases at V and 3 bases at J; junction bases unmatched: 7. The CDR3 has 15 amino acids.

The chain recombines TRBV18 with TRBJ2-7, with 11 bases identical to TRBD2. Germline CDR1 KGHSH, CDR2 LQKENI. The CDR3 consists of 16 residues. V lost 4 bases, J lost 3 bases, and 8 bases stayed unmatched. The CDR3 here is CASSQLGTSGYYEQYF. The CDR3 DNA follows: TGTGCCAGCTCACAACTTGGGACTAGCGGTTACTACGAGCAGTACTTC.

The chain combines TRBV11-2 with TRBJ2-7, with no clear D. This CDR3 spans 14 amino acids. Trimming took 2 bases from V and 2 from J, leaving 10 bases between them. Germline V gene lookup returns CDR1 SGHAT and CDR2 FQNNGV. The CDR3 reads CASSLMDAPYEQYF. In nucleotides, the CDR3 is TGTGCCAGCAGCTTAATGGACGCCCCCTACGAGCAGTACTTC.

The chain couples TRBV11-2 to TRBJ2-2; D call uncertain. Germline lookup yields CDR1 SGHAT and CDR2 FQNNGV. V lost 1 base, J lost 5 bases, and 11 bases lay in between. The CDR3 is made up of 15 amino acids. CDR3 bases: TGTGCCAGCAGCTTAGCGAGGACCGGTACCGGGGAGCTGTTTTTT. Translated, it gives CASSLARTGTGELFF.

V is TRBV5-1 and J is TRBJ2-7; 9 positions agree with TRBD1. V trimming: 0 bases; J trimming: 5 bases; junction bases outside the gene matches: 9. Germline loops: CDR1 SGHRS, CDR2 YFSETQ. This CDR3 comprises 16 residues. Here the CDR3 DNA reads TGCGCCAGCAGCTTGGGGGACAGGGCCGATGTGGACGAGCAGTACTTC. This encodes CASSLGDRADVDEQYF.

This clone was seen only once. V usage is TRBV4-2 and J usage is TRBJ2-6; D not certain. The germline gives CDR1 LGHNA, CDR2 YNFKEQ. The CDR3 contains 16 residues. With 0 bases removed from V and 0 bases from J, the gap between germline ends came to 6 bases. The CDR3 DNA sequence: TGTGCCAGCAGCCAAGACCTCGGCTCTGGGGCCAACGTCCTGACTTTC. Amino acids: CASSQDLGSGANVLTF.

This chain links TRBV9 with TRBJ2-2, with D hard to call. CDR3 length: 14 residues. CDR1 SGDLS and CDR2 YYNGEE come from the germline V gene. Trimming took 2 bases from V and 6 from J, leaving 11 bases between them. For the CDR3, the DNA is TGTGCCAGCAGCGTCCACAACAGCCCCGGGGAGCTGTTTTTT. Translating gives CASSVHNSPGELFF. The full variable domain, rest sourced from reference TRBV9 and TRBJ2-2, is DSGVTQTPKHLITATGQRVTLRCSPRSGDLSVYWYQQSLDQGLQFLIQYYNGEERAKGNILERFSAQQFPDLHSELNLSSLELGDSALYFCASSVHNSPGELFFGEGSRLTVL.

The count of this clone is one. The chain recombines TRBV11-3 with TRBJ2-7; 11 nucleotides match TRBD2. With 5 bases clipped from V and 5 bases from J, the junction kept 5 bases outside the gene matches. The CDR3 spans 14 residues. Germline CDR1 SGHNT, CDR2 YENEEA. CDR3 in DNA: TGTGCCAGCAGCCCCACTAGCGGGAGCCACGAGCAGTACTTC. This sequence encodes CASSPTSGSHEQYF.

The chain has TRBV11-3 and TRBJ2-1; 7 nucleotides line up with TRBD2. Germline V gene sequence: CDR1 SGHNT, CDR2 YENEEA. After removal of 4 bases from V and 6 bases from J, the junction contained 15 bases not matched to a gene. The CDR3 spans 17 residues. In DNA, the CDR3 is TGTGCCAGCAGCTGGGCGGGAGAATCCGTTGTTGGCAATGAGCAGTTCTTC. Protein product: CASSWAGESVVGNEQFF.

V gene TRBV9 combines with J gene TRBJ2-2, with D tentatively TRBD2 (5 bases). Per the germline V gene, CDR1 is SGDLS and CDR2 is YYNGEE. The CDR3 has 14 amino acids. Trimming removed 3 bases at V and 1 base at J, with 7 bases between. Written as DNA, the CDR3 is TGTGCCAGCAGCGGGAGGCTGAACACCGGGGAGCTGTTTTTT. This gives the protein CASSGRLNTGELFF.

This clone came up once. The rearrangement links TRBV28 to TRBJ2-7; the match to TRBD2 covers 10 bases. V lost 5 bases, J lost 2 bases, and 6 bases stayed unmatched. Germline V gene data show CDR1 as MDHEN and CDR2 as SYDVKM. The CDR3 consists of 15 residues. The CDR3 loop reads CASSPLAGGTYEQYF. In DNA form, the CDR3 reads TGTGCCAGCAGTCCCTTAGCGGGAGGAACCTACGAGCAGTACTTC.

The CDR3 protein is CASSLVMEAGMNTEAFF. The CDR3, as DNA: TGCGCCAGCAGCTTGGTTATGGAAGCGGGGATGAACACTGAAGCTTTCTTT. V is TRBV5-1 and J is TRBJ1-1; D unclear. The germline V gene has CDR1 SGHRS and CDR2 YFSETQ. CDR3 length: 17 amino acids. V was shortened by 0 bases and J by 0 bases, with 15 bases between the two germline ends.

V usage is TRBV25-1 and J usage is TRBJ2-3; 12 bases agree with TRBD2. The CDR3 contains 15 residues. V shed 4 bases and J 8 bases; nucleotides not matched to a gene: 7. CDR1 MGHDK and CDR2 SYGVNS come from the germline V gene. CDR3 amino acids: CASSVTSGSGGTQYF. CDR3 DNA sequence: TGTGCCAGCAGTGTGACTAGCGGGAGCGGAGGTACGCAGTATTTT.

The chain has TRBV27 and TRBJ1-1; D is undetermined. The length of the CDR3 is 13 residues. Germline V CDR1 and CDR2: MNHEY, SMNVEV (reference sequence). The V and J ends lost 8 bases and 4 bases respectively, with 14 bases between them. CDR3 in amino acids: CASRNPYGTEAFF. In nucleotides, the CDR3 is TGTGCCAGCCGCAACCCGTATGGCACTGAAGCTTTCTTT.

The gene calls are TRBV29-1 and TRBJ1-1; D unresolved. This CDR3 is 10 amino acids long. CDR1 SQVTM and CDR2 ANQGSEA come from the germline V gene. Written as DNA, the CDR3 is TGCACCGTGCAGGCCACTGAAGCTTTCTTT. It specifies CTVQATEAFF. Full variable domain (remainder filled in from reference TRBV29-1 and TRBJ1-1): SAVISQKPSRDICQRGTSLTIQCQVDSQVTMMFWYRQQPGQSLTLIATANQGSEATYESGFVIDKFPISRPNLTFSTLTVSNMSPEDSSIYLCTVQATEAFFGQGTRLTVV.

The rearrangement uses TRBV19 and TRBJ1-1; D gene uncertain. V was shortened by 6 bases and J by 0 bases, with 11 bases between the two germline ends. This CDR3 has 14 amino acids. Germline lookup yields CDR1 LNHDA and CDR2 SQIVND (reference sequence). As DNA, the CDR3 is TGTGCCAGTAGCCGCGACCTCATGAACACTGAAGCTTTCTTT. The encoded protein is CASSRDLMNTEAFF.

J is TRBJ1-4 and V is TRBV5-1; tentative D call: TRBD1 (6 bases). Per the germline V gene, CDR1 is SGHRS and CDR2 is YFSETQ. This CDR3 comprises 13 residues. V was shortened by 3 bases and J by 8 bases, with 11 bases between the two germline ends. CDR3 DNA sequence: TGCGCCAGCAGCTCGGGGGCGCAGGAAAAACTGTTTTTT. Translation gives CASSSGAQEKLFF.

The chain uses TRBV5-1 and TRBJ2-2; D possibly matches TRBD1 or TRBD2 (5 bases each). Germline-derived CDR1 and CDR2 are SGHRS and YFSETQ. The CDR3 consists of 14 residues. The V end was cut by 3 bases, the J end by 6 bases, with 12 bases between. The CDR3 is CASSYRGSAGELFF. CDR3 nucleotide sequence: TGCGCCAGCAGCTATAGGGGTAGCGCCGGGGAGCTGTTTTTT.

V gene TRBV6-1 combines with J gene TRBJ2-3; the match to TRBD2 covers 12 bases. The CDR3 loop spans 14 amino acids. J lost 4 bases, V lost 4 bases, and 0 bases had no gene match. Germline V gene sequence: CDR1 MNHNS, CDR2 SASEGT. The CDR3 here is CASSGLAGADTQYF. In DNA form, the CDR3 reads TGTGCCAGCAGTGGACTAGCGGGAGCAGATACGCAGTATTTT.

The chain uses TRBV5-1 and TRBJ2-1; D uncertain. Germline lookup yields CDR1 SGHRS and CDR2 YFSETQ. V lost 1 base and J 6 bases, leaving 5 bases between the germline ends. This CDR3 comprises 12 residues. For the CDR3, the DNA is TGCGCCAGCAGCTTGACTTCCAATGAGCAGTTCTTC. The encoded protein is CASSLTSNEQFF.

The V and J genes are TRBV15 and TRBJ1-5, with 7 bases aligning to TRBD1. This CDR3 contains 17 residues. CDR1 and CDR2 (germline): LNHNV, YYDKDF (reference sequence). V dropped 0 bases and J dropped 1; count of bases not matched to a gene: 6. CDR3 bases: TGTGCCACCAGCAGAGATATCGACAGGGTCAGCAATCAGCCCCAGCATTTT. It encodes CATSRDIDRVSNQPQHF.

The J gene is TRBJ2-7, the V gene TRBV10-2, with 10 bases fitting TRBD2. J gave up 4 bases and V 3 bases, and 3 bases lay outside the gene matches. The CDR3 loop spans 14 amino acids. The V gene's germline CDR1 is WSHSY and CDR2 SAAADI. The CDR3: CASSDSGRLYEQYF. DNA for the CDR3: TGCGCCAGCAGTGATAGCGGGAGGCTTTACGAGCAGTACTTC.

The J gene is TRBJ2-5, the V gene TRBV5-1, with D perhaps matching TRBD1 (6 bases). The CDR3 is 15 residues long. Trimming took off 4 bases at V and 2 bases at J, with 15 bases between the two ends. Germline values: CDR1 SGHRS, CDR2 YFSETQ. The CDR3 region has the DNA TGCGCCAGCAGCATCAGGGGCGTAAGGCAAGAGACCCAGTACTTC. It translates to CASSIRGVRQETQYF.